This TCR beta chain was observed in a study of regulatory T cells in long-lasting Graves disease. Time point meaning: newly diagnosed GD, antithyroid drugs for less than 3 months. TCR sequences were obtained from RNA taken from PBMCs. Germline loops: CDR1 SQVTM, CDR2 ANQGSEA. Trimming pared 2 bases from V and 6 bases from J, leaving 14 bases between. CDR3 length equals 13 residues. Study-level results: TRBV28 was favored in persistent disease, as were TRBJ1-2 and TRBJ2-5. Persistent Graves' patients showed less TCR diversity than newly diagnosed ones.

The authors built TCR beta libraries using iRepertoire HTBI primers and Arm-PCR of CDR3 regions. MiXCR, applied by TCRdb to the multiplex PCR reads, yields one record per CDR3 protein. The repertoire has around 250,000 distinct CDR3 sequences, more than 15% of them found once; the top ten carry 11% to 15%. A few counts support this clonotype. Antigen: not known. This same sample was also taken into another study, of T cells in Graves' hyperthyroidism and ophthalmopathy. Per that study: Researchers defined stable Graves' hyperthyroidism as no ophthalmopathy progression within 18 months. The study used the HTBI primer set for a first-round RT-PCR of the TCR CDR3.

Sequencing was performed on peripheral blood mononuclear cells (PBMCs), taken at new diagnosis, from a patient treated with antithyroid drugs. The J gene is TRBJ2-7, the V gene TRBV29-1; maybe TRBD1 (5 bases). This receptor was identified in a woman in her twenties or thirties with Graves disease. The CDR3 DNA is TGCAGCGTTGAACTCGGCAGGGTGGGCGAGCAGTACTTC. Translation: CSVELGRVGEQYF.